This T cell receptor (beta chain) was obtained from a study of human T cells and chemical hapten exposure. Study-level information: Across the whole study, which lasted about 5.5 months, patients were given diphenylcyclopropenone on the scalp once a week.

Time point in this sample: patch test 1, 2 weeks after DPC sensitization. Treatment given: therapeutic diphenylcyclopropenone sensitization with weekly scalp DPC. Drawing of blood took place ahead of applying each patch test. TCRdb independently ran MiXCR on the RACE reads; one entry per CDR3 protein. The table has about 380,000 distinct CDR3 sequences, roughly 4.8% seen once. There are many counts of this clonotype. The CDR3 is 14 amino acids. Trimming shortened V by 5 bases and J by 5 bases, and 15 bases separated the two germline ends. Per the germline V gene, CDR1 is MNHEY and CDR2 is SVGAGI. The receptor's source is a woman aged 45-65 years with alopecia areata. Some clones in this sample may be carry-over from other donors' samples. The rearrangement links TRBV6-5 to TRBJ1-1; D perhaps matches TRBD1 (5 bases). Sequencing used whole blood, obtained in connection with sensitization to the hapten diphenylcyclopropenone (DPC). Here the CDR3 DNA reads TGTGCCAGCAGTCCCCTGGAGGGGAAAACTGAAGCTTTCTTT. Protein product: CASSPLEGKTEAFF.